Shown below are 10 T cell receptor beta chains from a single sample sequenced in a study of blood T cell repertoires in COVID-19. Sequencing was performed with immunoSEQ multiplex PCR; in TCRdb, only in-frame clones are kept and a portion is missing. The sample has roughly 160,000 clones, around 80% seen once. The sequencing input was PBMCs or T cells enriched from blood (not recorded which). These receptor sequences come from a woman in her sixties or seventies in a cohort exposed to, infected with or recovered from COVID-19 (not recorded which).

The V and J genes are TRBV6-6 and TRBJ2-7; no definite D call. The CDR3 spans 12 residues. V lost 4 bases to trimming and J lost 3 bases, with 7 bases between them. Per germline, CDR1 MNHNY and CDR2 SVGAGI (reference sequence). CDR3 in DNA: TGTGCCAGCAGTTTTAACTTCTACGAGCAGTACTTC. Its protein product is CASSFNFYEQYF.

This chain connects TRBV19 to TRBJ2-5; TRBD2 is a possible D gene (6 bases). The CDR3 has 15 residues. Trimming shortened V by 1 base and J by 2 bases, and 11 bases separated the two germline ends. From germline, CDR1 is LNHDA and CDR2 SQIVND (reference sequence). The CDR3 loop reads CASSIGGSGQETQYF. DNA for the CDR3: TGTGCCAGTAGTATAGGGGGTAGCGGACAAGAGACCCAGTACTTC.

The chain has TRBV30 and TRBJ1-2; TRBD1 is a possible D gene (5 bases). CDR1 is GTSNPN, CDR2 SVGIG, per germline (reference sequence). There are 12 residues in the CDR3. Trimming stripped 3 bases from V and 6 bases from J, with 11 bases between. The CDR3 DNA is TGTGCCTGGAGGGTCAGGGATCATGGCTACACCTTC. Its translation is CAWRVRDHGYTF.

The V call is TRBV3-1 (or the pseudogene TRBV3-2), the J call TRBJ2-3; D is perhaps TRBD2 (6 bases). V lost 6 bases and J lost 7, with 11 bases in between. The CDR3 loop spans 12 amino acids. Per the germline V gene, CDR1 is LGHDT and CDR2 is YNNKEL (reference sequence). In DNA, the CDR3 is TGTGCCAGCAGTCAAACTAGCAATACGCAGTATTTT. Translation: CASSQTSNTQYF.

V usage is TRBV5-4 and J usage is TRBJ2-7, with D perhaps TRBD1 (6 bases). V was pared by 2 bases and J by 3 bases, with 9 bases between. Germline V gene data show CDR1 as SGHNT and CDR2 as YYREEE (reference sequence). The CDR3 spans 13 residues. CDR3 sequence reads: CASSLQGHYEQYF. The CDR3 DNA reads TGTGCCAGCAGCTTACAGGGTCACTACGAGCAGTACTTC.

There are many counts of this clone. V and J are TRBV11-3 and TRBJ1-1; possible D gene TRBD1, 6 bases. Germline assignment: CDR1 SGHNT and CDR2 YENEEA. The CDR3 totals 16 residues. Trimming removed 4 bases from V and 4 bases from J, with 19 bases in between. CDR3: CASSSTQGRGPTEAFF. The CDR3 nucleotides read TGTGCCAGCAGCTCAACACAGGGTAGGGGTCCCACTGAAGCTTTCTTT.

The rearrangement uses TRBV6-1 and TRBJ2-7; 7 nucleotides agree with TRBD1. CDR1 and CDR2 from the germline V gene are MNHNS and SASEGT. The CDR3 sequence is 14 residues long. V was clipped by 5 bases and J by 1 base; unmatched bases: 5. CDR3 sequence: CASSQDRLSYEQYF. CDR3 bases: TGTGCCAGCAGTCAGGACAGGTTGTCCTACGAGCAGTACTTC.

V is TRBV2 and J is TRBJ1-4, with D possibly TRBD1 on 5 matching bases. V shed 5 bases and J shed 6 bases, with 10 bases lying between them. Looked up from germline, CDR1 is SNHLY and CDR2 is FYNNEI. CDR3 length equals 13 residues. DNA for the CDR3: TGTGCCAGCAGTAAGGGGTGGGATGAAAAACTGTTTTTT. Encoded protein: CASSKGWDEKLFF.

The rearrangement joins TRBV13 to TRBJ2-3, with 8 bases fitting TRBD2. This CDR3 spans 15 amino acids. Germline V gene data show CDR1 as PRHDT and CDR2 as FYEKMQ (reference sequence). With V trimmed by 3 bases and J by 4 bases, 6 bases remained unmatched. This CDR3 is CASSFRRGAPDTQYF. The CDR3 DNA follows: TGTGCCAGCAGCTTCCGGCGGGGGGCCCCAGATACGCAGTATTTT.

The V gene is TRBV28, the J gene TRBJ1-6; 11 bases are a match to TRBD1. The CDR3 extends over 18 amino acids. CDR1 is MDHEN and CDR2 is SYDVKM in the germline V gene. V was clipped by 3 bases and J by 6 bases; unmatched bases: 10. Here the CDR3 reads CASSFISGTGGPNSPLHF. The CDR3 DNA reads as TGTGCCAGCAGTTTCATTTCCGGGACAGGGGGTCCTAATTCACCCCTCCACTTT.